These 24 T cell receptor beta chains were all obtained from the same sample, sequenced in a study of memory CD4+ T cells and cytomegalovirus serostatus. Single viable CD3+CD4+CD8-CD45RO+ cells were sorted as the memory CD4+ T cells. Here immunoSEQ multiplex PCR was the method, and the copy in TCRdb shows in-frame clones only, minus some. The data hold approximately 44,000 clones, with around 76% observed a single time. Sequencing was carried out using memory CD4+ T cells from blood. These receptors came from an adult in good health and CMV-seronegative.

This sequence joins TRBV7-9 and TRBJ1-4, with D tentatively TRBD1 (6 bases). The germline CDR1 and CDR2 sequences are SEHNR and FQNEAQ (reference sequence). The CDR3 covers 15 residues. Between the trimmed V and J ends, which lost 2 bases and 5 bases, there was a span of 12 bases. CDR3: CASSLTTGANEKLFF. CDR3 in DNA: TGTGCCAGCAGCTTAACGACAGGAGCGAATGAAAAACTGTTTTTT.

This clone was counted once. The V call is TRBV2, the J call TRBJ1-5; D is unclear. The CDR3 has 13 residues. V was clipped by 8 bases and J by 5 bases, with 13 bases between them. The germline CDR1 and CDR2 sequences are SNHLY and FYNNEI. In nucleotides, the CDR3 is TGTGCCAGCCGCTCCTTTGATGATCAGCCCCAGCATTTT. It encodes CASRSFDDQPQHF.

The chain uses TRBV6-1 and TRBJ1-5; D unclear. CDR1 and CDR2 from the germline V gene are MNHNS and SASEGT. V shed 0 bases and J shed 2 bases, with 5 bases lying between them. This CDR3 region has 14 residues. CDR3 region: CASSEAFGNQPQHF. Written as DNA, the CDR3 is TGTGCCAGCAGTGAAGCATTTGGCAATCAGCCCCAGCATTTT.

The chain joins TRBV21-1 to TRBJ1-3. TRBV21-1 is shown as a pseudogene. The length of the CDR3 is 16 residues. This CDR3 is CASSTETDSSGNTIYF. In nucleotides, the CDR3 is TGTGCCAGCAGCACCGAGACGGATAGCTCTGGAAACACCATATATTTT.

This clone was picked up a small number of times. The chain has TRBV4-2 and TRBJ2-3; 12 bases line up with TRBD2. J was trimmed by 4 bases and V by 4 bases; bases with no gene match: 9. The length of the CDR3 is 17 residues. The germline gives CDR1 LGHNA, CDR2 YNFKEQ. This chain's CDR3 is CASSLTSTSGGADTQYF. Written as DNA, the CDR3 is TGTGCCAGCAGCCTTACCTCGACTAGCGGGGGCGCAGATACGCAGTATTTT.

This chain links TRBV6-6 with TRBJ2-1; D possibly corresponds to TRBD1 (6 bases). The CDR3 loop spans 14 amino acids. CDR1 and CDR2 (germline): MNHNY, SVGAGI (reference sequence). The germline V and J ends were trimmed by 5 bases and 7 bases, with 15 bases remaining between them. The CDR3 loop is CASSHTGLRNEQFF. The CDR3 DNA follows: TGTGCCAGCAGTCATACAGGGTTACGGAATGAGCAGTTCTTC.

This clone turned up a few times. The chain links TRBV7-9 to TRBJ2-2; maybe TRBD1 (6 bases). The V end lost 5 bases, the J end lost 4 bases, and 14 bases lay between the germline ends. Germline V gives CDR1 SEHNR, CDR2 FQNEAQ (reference sequence). This CDR3 spans 15 amino acids. As DNA, the CDR3 is TGTGCCAGCAGCAATCCGGGACATACCACCGGGGAGCTGTTTTTT. As protein: CASSNPGHTTGELFF.

V is TRBV5-1 and J is TRBJ2-7; 7 bases are a match to TRBD2. Trimming cost V 4 bases and J 6 bases; bases outside gene matches: 19. From germline, CDR1 is SGHRS and CDR2 YFSETQ. The CDR3 is 17 residues long. The CDR3 protein is CASSPTPGAGSLSEQYF. DNA of the CDR3: TGCGCCAGCAGCCCTACCCCCGGAGCGGGGTCGCTCTCCGAGCAGTACTTC.

The V call is TRBV6-1, the J call TRBJ1-1; D unclear. Per germline, CDR1 MNHNS and CDR2 SASEGT. The germline V and J ends were trimmed by 3 bases and 8 bases, with 4 bases remaining between them. This CDR3 is built from 10 residues. CDR3 nucleotides: TGTGCCAGCAGTGACGCAGAAGCTTTCTTT. Protein product: CASSDAEAFF.

The chain has TRBV6-6 and TRBJ2-7; 9 nucleotides line up with TRBD1. Per the germline V gene, CDR1 is MNHNY and CDR2 is SVGAGI (reference sequence). V shed 2 bases and J 1 base; nucleotides not matched to a gene: 6. The CDR3 totals 16 residues. CDR3 nucleotides: TGTGCCAGCAGTTACCCGGGGGGACAGGGTTCCTACGAGCAGTACTTC. Translated, it gives CASSYPGGQGSYEQYF.

This clone was picked up one time. This chain connects TRBV6-5 to TRBJ1-1; D gene ambiguous. V was pared by 0 bases and J by 3 bases, with 11 bases between. CDR1 MNHEY and CDR2 SVGAGI come from the germline V gene. The CDR3 totals 15 residues. For the CDR3, the DNA is TGTGCCAGCAGTTACTCGTCGGGTGGGGACACTGAAGCTTTCTTT. Its protein product is CASSYSSGGDTEAFF.

This clone is a singleton in its sample. The chain recombines TRBV5-8 with TRBJ2-5; D is undetermined. Germline loops: CDR1 SGHTS, CDR2 YDEGEE. The CDR3 loop spans 14 amino acids. V was shortened by 6 bases and J by 2 bases, with 14 bases between the two germline ends. CDR3 DNA: TGTGCCAGCACCCCTGGCGCCCATCAAGAGACCCAGTACTTC. Protein: CASTPGAHQETQYF.

The chain couples TRBV5-4 to TRBJ1-2; D may be TRBD1 (5 bases). V was pared by 1 base and J by 5 bases, with 12 bases between. The CDR3 is made up of 14 amino acids. Per germline, CDR1 SGHNT and CDR2 YYREEE (reference sequence). CDR3: CASSLSMGGYGYTF. The CDR3 DNA reads as TGTGCCAGCAGCTTGTCAATGGGGGGGTATGGCTACACCTTC.

This clone was observed many times. The V call is TRBV5-4, the J call TRBJ1-3; tentatively, D is TRBD1 (6 bases). The CDR3 covers 17 residues. From germline, CDR1 is SGHNT and CDR2 YYREEE (reference sequence). The ends were cut back, 4 bases at V and 4 bases at J, with 21 bases in the middle. The CDR3 sequence is CASSPRLGGAGGNTIYF. As DNA, the CDR3 is TGTGCCAGCAGCCCCCGGTTGGGGGGCGCGGGAGGAAACACCATATATTTT.

The CDR3 spells CASSARTAGYTF. The CDR3 DNA is TGTGCCAGCAGTGCCCGGACAGCAGGCTACACCTTC. The chain couples TRBV6-1 to TRBJ1-2; weak D call: TRBD1 (6 bases). Germline assignment: CDR1 MNHNS and CDR2 SASEGT. The CDR3 runs 12 residues. The V gene lost 4 bases and the J gene lost 8 bases, with 11 bases spanning the gap.

The chain combines TRBV7-6 with TRBJ2-1; 7 nucleotides match TRBD1. This CDR3 comprises 12 residues. J was trimmed by 15 bases and V by 5 bases; bases with no gene match: 10. CDR1 and CDR2 from the germline V gene are SGHVS and FNYEAQ. Here the CDR3 reads CASSQGTAKVFF. CDR3 nucleotide sequence: TGTGCCAGCAGCCAGGGGACAGCCAAGGTGTTCTTC.

V gene TRBV19 combines with J gene TRBJ2-7, with a tentative D call TRBD1 (6 bases). The CDR3 runs to 16 residues. CDR1 is LNHDA and CDR2 is SQIVND in the germline V gene (reference sequence). Trimming took 5 bases from V and 0 from J, leaving 17 bases between them. This chain's CDR3 is CASSSLRDKHSYEQYF. Written as DNA, the CDR3 is TGTGCCAGTAGTTCCCTCAGGGACAAACACTCCTACGAGCAGTACTTC.

The chain joins TRBV7-9 to TRBJ2-1, with D perhaps TRBD1 (5 bases). V was shortened by 5 bases and J by 4 bases, with 12 bases between the two germline ends. Germline V gene lookup returns CDR1 SEHNR and CDR2 FQNEAQ (reference sequence). The CDR3 extends over 14 amino acids. The CDR3 region is CASSPGLRYNEQFF. As DNA, the CDR3 is TGTGCCAGCAGCCCAGGGTTGCGGTACAATGAGCAGTTCTTC.

V usage is TRBV5-1 and J usage is TRBJ2-7; TRBD1 matches at 10 bases. CDR3 length equals 14 residues. CDR1 is SGHRS and CDR2 is YFSETQ in the germline V gene. V shed 4 bases, J shed 7 bases, and the junction held 8 bases outside the gene matches. CDR3 DNA sequence: TGCGCCAGCAGCCTCGGGACAGGGGCGAGAGAGCAGTACTTC. It specifies CASSLGTGAREQYF.

This clone was detected only a few times. The chain's CDR3 is CASSTFGTGSLEAFF. CDR3 nucleotides: TGTGCCAGTAGTACCTTCGGGACAGGCTCACTTGAAGCTTTCTTT. The V call is TRBV19, the J call TRBJ1-1; TRBD1 matches at 8 bases. The CDR3 is 15 amino acids. V shed 4 bases and J 7 bases; nucleotides not matched to a gene: 11. From germline, CDR1 is LNHDA and CDR2 SQIVND (reference sequence).

The chain combines TRBV28 with TRBJ1-2; D is uncertain. V lost 3 bases, J lost 6 bases, and 8 bases lay in between. From germline, CDR1 is MDHEN and CDR2 SYDVKM. The CDR3 is 12 amino acids. In nucleotides, the CDR3 is TGTGCCAGCAGTTTCATGAGGAATGGCTACACCTTC. Translated: CASSFMRNGYTF.

The chain links TRBV29-1 to TRBJ2-7, with a weak D call TRBD1 (5 bases). With 7 bases removed from V and 0 bases from J, the gap between germline ends came to 16 bases. The CDR3 totals 14 residues. Germline V gene sequence: CDR1 SQVTM, CDR2 ANQGSEA. For the CDR3, the DNA is TGCAGCGCCTTGGGTACAGGAGACTCCTACGAGCAGTACTTC. Residues: CSALGTGDSYEQYF.

V gene TRBV9 combines with J gene TRBJ1-6, with TRBD1 identical over 8 bases. The CDR3 covers 15 residues. V was pared by 0 bases and J by 9 bases, with 5 bases of the junction left unmatched. Germline CDR1 SGDLS, CDR2 YYNGEE. In DNA, the CDR3 is TGTGCCAGCAGCGTAGGACAGGGGTTAGGTTCACCCCTCCACTTT. Its translation is CASSVGQGLGSPLHF.

This clone was seen more than once but under ten times. V is TRBV6-5 and J is TRBJ1-5; no definite D call. Germline CDR1 and CDR2: MNHEY and SVGAGI. The CDR3 is 12 residues long. V was cut by 6 bases and J by 9 bases, with 12 bases left in between. The CDR3 loop reads CASSRSSGPQHF. The CDR3 DNA follows: TGTGCCAGCAGCCGGTCTTCTGGGCCCCAGCATTTT.